This TCR beta chain was retrieved from a study of blood T cell repertoires in COVID-19. Measured with immunoSEQ multiplex PCR; TCRdb has only the in-frame clones, and not every one. The table shows roughly 160,000 clones, with 79% occurring only once. Trimming removed 10 bases at V and 8 bases at J, with 20 bases between. There are 14 residues in the CDR3. CDR1 is MNHEY and CDR2 is SVGAGI in the germline V gene. This clone was recorded many times. The TCR originated in a woman aged 70-85 years in a cohort exposed to, infected with or recovered from COVID-19 (not recorded which). The chain has TRBV6-5 and TRBJ1-4, with a possible D match to TRBD1 (5 bases). The source material was PBMCs or T cells enriched from blood (not recorded which). CDR3 sequence reads: CATTIGGFGEKLFF. The DNA of the CDR3 is TGTGCCACCACGATCGGGGGGTTCGGCGAAAAACTGTTTTTT.